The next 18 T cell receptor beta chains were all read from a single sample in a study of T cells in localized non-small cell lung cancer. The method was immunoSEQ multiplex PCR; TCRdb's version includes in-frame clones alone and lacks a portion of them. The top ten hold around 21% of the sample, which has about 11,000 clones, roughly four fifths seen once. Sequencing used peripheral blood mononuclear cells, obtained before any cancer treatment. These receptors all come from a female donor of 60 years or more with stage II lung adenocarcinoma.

This CDR3 reads CASSITWTGRHEQFF. The CDR3 bases are TGTGCCAGTAGCATAACATGGACAGGGAGGCATGAGCAGTTCTTC. The chain employs TRBV19 and TRBJ2-1; 8 bases fit TRBD1. Per the germline V gene, CDR1 is LNHDA and CDR2 is SQIVND (reference sequence). The CDR3 is made up of 15 amino acids. Trimming took 6 bases from V and 8 from J; bases not matched to a gene: 12.

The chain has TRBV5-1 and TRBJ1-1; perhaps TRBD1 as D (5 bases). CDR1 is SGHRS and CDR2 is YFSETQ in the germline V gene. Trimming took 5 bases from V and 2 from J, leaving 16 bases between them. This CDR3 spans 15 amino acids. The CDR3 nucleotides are TGCGCCAGCAGGCAAACGGGGACGGCCAACACTGAAGCTTTCTTT. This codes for CASRQTGTANTEAFF.

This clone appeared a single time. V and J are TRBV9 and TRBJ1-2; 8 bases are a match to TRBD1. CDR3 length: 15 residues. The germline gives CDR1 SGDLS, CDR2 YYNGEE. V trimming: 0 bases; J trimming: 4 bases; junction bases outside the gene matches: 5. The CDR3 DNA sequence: TGTGCCAGCAGCGTAGGGGCAGGGGGCCTCTATGGCTACACCTTC. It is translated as CASSVGAGGLYGYTF.

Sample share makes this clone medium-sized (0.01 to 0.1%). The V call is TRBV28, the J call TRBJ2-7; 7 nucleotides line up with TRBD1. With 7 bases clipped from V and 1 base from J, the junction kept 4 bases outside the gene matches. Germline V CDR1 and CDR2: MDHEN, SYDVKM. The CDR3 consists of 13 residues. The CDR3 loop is CASIPGQSYEQYF. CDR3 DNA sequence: TGTGCCAGCATTCCGGGACAGTCCTACGAGCAGTACTTC. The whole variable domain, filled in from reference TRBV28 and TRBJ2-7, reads DVKVTQSSRYLVKRTGEKVFLECVQDMDHENMFWYRQDPGLGLRLIYFSYDVKMKEKGDIPEGYSVSREKKERFSLILESASTNQTSMYLCASIPGQSYEQYFGPGTRLTVT.

CDR3: CASSYSRDFEQYF. The CDR3 nucleotides are TGTGCCAGCAGTTACTCGAGGGACTTTGAGCAGTACTTC. This chain uses TRBV6-5 with TRBJ2-7; possibly TRBD2 for D (6 bases). This CDR3 is built from 13 residues. V was trimmed by 0 bases and J by 7 bases, leaving 10 bases between them. Germline V CDR1 and CDR2: MNHEY, SVGAGI.

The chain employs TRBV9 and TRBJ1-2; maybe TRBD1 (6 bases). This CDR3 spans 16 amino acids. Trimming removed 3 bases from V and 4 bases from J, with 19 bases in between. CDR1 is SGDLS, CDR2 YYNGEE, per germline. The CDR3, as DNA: TGTGCCAGCAGCGCCCAAAGGGGGGGCACGGGCTATGGCTACACCTTC. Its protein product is CASSAQRGGTGYGYTF.

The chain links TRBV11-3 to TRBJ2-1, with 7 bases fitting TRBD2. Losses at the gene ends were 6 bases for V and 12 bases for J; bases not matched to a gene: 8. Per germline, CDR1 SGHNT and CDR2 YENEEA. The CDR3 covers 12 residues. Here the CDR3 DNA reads TGTGCCAGCAGTCGCTGGGGGGGAGCGCAGTTCTTC. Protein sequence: CASSRWGGAQFF. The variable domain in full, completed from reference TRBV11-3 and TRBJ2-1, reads EAGVVQSPRYKIIEKKQPVAFWCNPISGHNTLYWYLQNLGQGPELLIRYENEEAVDDSQLPKDRFSAERLKGVDSTLKIQPAELGDSAVYLCASSRWGGAQFFGPGTRLTVL.

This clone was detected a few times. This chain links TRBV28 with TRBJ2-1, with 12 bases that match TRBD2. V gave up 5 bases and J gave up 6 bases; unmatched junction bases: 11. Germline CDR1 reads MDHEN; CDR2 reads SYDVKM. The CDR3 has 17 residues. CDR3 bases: TGTGCCAGCAGTCTACCCGGGACTAGCGGGCGGGGCAATGAGCAGTTCTTC. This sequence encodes CASSLPGTSGRGNEQFF.

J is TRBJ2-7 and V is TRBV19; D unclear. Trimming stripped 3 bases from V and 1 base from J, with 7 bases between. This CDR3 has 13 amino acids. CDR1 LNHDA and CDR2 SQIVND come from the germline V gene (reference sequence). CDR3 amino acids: CASSIGRSYEQYF. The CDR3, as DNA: TGTGCCAGTAGTATTGGCAGGTCCTACGAGCAGTACTTC. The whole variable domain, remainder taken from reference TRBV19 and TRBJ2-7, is DGGITQSPKYLFRKEGQNVTLSCEQNLNHDAMYWYRQDPGQGLRLIYYSQIVNDFQKGDIAEGYSVSREKKESFPLTVTSAQKNPTAFYLCASSIGRSYEQYFGPGTRLTVT.

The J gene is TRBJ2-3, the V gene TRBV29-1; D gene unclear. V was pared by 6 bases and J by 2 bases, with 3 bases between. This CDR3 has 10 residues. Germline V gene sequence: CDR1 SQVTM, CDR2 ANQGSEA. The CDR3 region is CSVDTDTQYF. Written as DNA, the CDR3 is TGCAGCGTAGACACAGATACGCAGTATTTT.

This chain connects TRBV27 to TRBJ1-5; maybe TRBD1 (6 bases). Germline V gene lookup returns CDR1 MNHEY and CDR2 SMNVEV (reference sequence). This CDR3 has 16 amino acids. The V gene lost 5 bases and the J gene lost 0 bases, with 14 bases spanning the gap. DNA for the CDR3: TGTGCCAGCAGTCCCAGGGGCGATTATAGCAATCAGCCCCAGCATTTT. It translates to CASSPRGDYSNQPQHF.

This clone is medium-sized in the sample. In DNA, the CDR3 is TGTGCCAGCAGCTTAGACAGGGCTGAAGCTTTCTTT. Translating it yields CASSLDRAEAFF. This chain links TRBV7-2 with TRBJ1-1; D is possibly TRBD1 (6 bases). This CDR3 comprises 12 residues. V shed 1 base and J shed 6 bases, with 6 bases lying between them. From germline, CDR1 is SGHTA and CDR2 FQGNSA.

The CDR3 spells CASSFHSGTPGQYF. In nucleotides, the CDR3 is TGTGCCAGCAGTTTCCACTCAGGGACGCCTGGGCAGTACTTC. The rearrangement uses TRBV27 and TRBJ2-7, with D perhaps TRBD1 or TRBD2 (5 bases each). Germline lookup yields CDR1 MNHEY and CDR2 SMNVEV (reference sequence). This CDR3 has 14 residues. Trimming cost V 3 bases and J 9 bases, with 18 bases left between them.

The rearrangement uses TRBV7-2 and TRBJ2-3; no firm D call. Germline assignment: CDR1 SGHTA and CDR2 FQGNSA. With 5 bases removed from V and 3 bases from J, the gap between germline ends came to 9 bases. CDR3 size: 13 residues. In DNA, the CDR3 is TGTGCCAGCAGCGGCCGCACTACAGATACGCAGTATTTT. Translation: CASSGRTTDTQYF.

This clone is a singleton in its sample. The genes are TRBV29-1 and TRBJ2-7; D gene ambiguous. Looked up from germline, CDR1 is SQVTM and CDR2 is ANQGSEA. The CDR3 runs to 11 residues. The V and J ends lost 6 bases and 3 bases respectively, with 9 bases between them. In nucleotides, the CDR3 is TGCAGCGTATACATGAACTACGAGCAGTACTTC. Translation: CSVYMNYEQYF.

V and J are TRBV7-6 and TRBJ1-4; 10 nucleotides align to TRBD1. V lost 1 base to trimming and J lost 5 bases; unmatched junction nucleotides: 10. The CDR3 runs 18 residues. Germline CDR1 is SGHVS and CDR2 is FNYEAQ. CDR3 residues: CASSLGPPTGQGNEKLFF. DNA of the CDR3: TGTGCCAGCAGCTTAGGTCCCCCAACGGGACAGGGGAATGAAAAACTGTTTTTT.

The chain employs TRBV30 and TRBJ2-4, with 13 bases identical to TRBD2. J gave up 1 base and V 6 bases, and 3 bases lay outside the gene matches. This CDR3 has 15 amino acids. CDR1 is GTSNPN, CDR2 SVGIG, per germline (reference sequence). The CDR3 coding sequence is TGTGCCTGCGAGACTAGCGGGAGGGCCAAAAACATTCAGTACTTC. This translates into CACETSGRAKNIQYF.

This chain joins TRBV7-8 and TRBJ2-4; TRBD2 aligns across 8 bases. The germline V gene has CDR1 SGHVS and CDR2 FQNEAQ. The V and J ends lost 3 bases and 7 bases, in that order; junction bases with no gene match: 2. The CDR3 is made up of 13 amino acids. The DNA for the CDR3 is TGTGCCAGCAGCTTCAGCGGGGGTAACATTCAGTACTTC. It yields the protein CASSFSGGNIQYF.